The text below deals with one TCR beta chain. The entry originates in a study of blood T cell repertoires in COVID-19. Produced via immunoSEQ multiplex PCR; TCRdb's table is partial and in-frame only. Counted here are approximately 70,000 clones, 70% to 90% occurring once; the ten biggest clones make up around 3.6%. This CDR3 region has 14 residues. Trimming took off 7 bases at V and 1 base at J, with 13 bases between the two ends. Germline CDR1 reads MNHEY; CDR2 reads SVGAGI. Source material: peripheral blood. This clonotype was obtained from a woman between 50 and 59 years old with COVID-19, enrolled during active disease. The rearrangement links TRBV6-5 to TRBJ1-1; D perhaps matches TRBD1 (5 bases). The CDR3 DNA is TGTGCCAGCACTATTTTTAGGGGGAACACTGAAGCTTTCTTT. Translating it yields CASTIFRGNTEAFF.